This T cell receptor beta chain was identified in a study of T cells in severe cutaneous drug reactions. Turning to the study itself: Naranjo and ALDEN algorithms identified the culprit drug.

Libraries were made by iRepertoire multiplex PCR with TCR subtype-specific primers for bulk and single-cell sequencing. Input for bulk TCR libraries: roughly 90-550 ng RNA per sample. TCRdb derives one entry per CDR3 protein from the multiplex PCR reads, leaving out DNA. Its table lists about 7,200 distinct CDR3 sequences. General study results and limits: Carbamazepine-induced Stevens-Johnson syndrome or toxic epidermal necrolysis patients showed strongly raised TRBV12-4, 25% to 40% in blister cells and about 4.8% in PBMC. A public TCRbeta CDR3 appeared in all seven CBZ-SJS/TEN blister samples, averaging about 15%.

Of note for this clonotype: Its antigen is not identified.

CDR1 and CDR2 from the germline V gene are SEHNR and FQNEAQ (reference sequence). There are 15 residues in the CDR3. The donors had carbamazepine-induced Stevens-Johnson syndrome or toxic epidermal necrolysis. The sample was cells from a skin blister. The TCR sequence derives from a human donor with toxic epidermal necrolysis, a severe cutaneous drug reaction. The rearrangement links TRBV7-9 to TRBJ2-7. The CDR3 sequence: CASSTLDGSSYEQYF.